The T cell receptor (beta chain) under discussion was sequenced for a study of blood T cells in healthy people across ages. Study-wide points: Older individuals had lower TCR beta diversity per million T cells (the decline was roughly linear). Aged donors had fewer naive CD4+ cells and lower diversity than long-lived donors.

A J-beta primer mix and a sample-barcoded 5' primer were used in a second PCR of about 7 to 12 cycles. Template switching added a 12-random-nucleotide identifier to every cDNA molecule. TCRdb passed the 5' RACE reads through MiXCR, listing each CDR3 protein once. The sample shows about 830,000 distinct CDR3 sequences, 55% to 75% of them seen only once. CDR1 is LGHDT, CDR2 YNNKEL, per germline (reference sequence). The CDR3 covers 13 residues. V was cut by 3 bases and J by 3 bases, with 9 bases left in between. This clonotype came up a few times. Its antigen is not identified. Sequenced sample: blood. The receptor's source is a man younger than 40 in good health. The rearrangement uses TRBV3-1 and TRBJ2-7; the D gene is possibly TRBD1 (5 bases). For the CDR3, the DNA is TGTGCCAGCAGCCACCAGGGAAACTACGAGCAGTACTTC. This sequence encodes CASSHQGNYEQYF.